This TCR beta chain was profiled in a study of patients with pleural tuberculosis (dated by TCRdb to 2013 to 2014). Sequencing instrument: Illumina Genome Analyzer IIx. The raw public data were reprocessed by TCRdb itself: fastp quality trimming at Q25, MiXCR clonotype calling, in-frame beta chains only. Every distinct CDR3 protein forms one entry, paired with its most common genes and DNA. The sample table lists around 30,000 distinct CDR3 sequences, 15% to 20% of them with a count of one. Of the sample, around 3.2% is held by the ten largest clones. The CDR3 goes from the cysteine to the phenylalanine over 13 residues. Kept here is only the CDR3 DNA, which spans 39 bases and is read in frame from base 1. Trimming at the junction amounts to 0 bases on V and 8 bases on J, and the germline ends lie 11 bases apart. From the germline V gene, CDR1 is ENHRY and CDR2 is SYGVKD. This clonotype was seen at least ten times. Its antigen remains undetermined. Per-nucleotide qualities are absent, and no much larger clonotype sits a single base away.

Recombination connected TRBV10-3 to TRBJ2-7, with no confident D gene call. The receptor was isolated from a human donor with pleural tuberculosis. The material sequenced was peripheral blood. The CDR3 corresponds to CAISESAQTKQYF. In nucleotide form, the sequence is TGTGCCATCAGTGAGTCAGCTCAAACGAAGCAGTACTTC.